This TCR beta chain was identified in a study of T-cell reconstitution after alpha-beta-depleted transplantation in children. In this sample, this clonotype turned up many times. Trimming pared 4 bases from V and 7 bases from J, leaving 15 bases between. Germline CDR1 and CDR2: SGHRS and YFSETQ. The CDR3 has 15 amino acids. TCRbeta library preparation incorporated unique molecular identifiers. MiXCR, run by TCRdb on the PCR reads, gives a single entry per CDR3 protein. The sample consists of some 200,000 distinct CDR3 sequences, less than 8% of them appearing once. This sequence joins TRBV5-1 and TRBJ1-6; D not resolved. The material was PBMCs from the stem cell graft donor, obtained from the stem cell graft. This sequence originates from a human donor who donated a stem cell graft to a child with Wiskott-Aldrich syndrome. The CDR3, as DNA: TGCGCCAGCAGCCGGGCCGGAGAGGGAAATTCACCCCTCCACTTT. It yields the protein CASSRAGEGNSPLHF.